The 32 T cell receptor beta chains listed next were all sequenced from one sample in a study of beta chain features in type 1 diabetes. Overall study findings and caveats: Type 1 diabetes patients had moderately but significantly shorter TCRB CDR3s in all four CD4+ subsets.

The whole isolated RNA underwent reverse transcription, so sequencing captured expressed TCRB transcripts. Using immunoSEQ multiplex PCR, the repertoire was profiled, and TCRdb retains in-frame clones only, with some absent. The sample carries 300,000 to 400,000 clones, 13% recorded once. For these TCRs, the target antigens are not known. The sequenced sample consisted of naive CD4+ T cells from blood. The receptors shown here come from a woman younger than 35 with type 1 diabetes.

This clone showed up just a few times. V and J are TRBV11-2 and TRBJ2-5, with D perhaps matching TRBD1 (5 bases). V dropped 0 bases and J dropped 4 bases, with 6 bases sitting between them. CDR1 SGHAT and CDR2 FQNNGV come from the germline V gene. The CDR3 runs 13 residues. Here the CDR3 reads CASSLEGRETQYF. The CDR3 coding sequence is TGTGCCAGCAGCTTAGAGGGGCGAGAGACCCAGTACTTC.

There are a few counts of this clone. The chain is built from TRBV7-9 and TRBJ1-1; TRBD1 aligns across 8 bases. V lost 5 bases and J lost 5; bases outside the gene matches: 4. Germline V lookup: CDR1 SEHNR, CDR2 FQNEAQ (reference sequence). The CDR3 runs 13 residues. This CDR3 reads CASSADRATEAFF. The CDR3 bases are TGTGCCAGCAGCGCGGACAGGGCTACTGAAGCTTTCTTT.

The chain is built from TRBV4-1 and TRBJ1-2; 7 positions agree with TRBD1. Germline V gives CDR1 MGHRA, CDR2 YSYEKL. This CDR3 contains 15 residues. Trimming took 1 base from V and 0 from J; bases not matched to a gene: 2. The CDR3, as DNA: TGCGCCAGCAGCCAAGGACAGGGAGCTAACTATGGCTACACCTTC. This sequence encodes CASSQGQGANYGYTF.

About this clone: Other DNA sequences in the sample encode the same CDR3. The chain joins TRBV7-9 to TRBJ1-2; 7 bases are a match to TRBD1. V shed 0 bases and J 2 bases; nucleotides not matched to a gene: 0. CDR3 length: 14 residues. CDR1 SEHNR and CDR2 FQNEAQ come from the germline V gene (reference sequence). The CDR3, as DNA: TGTGCCAGCAGCTTAGCAGGGGGCAACTATGGCTACACCTTC. Its protein product is CASSLAGGNYGYTF. The whole variable domain, filled in from reference TRBV7-9 and TRBJ1-2, reads DTGVSQNPRHKITKRGQNVTFRCDPISEHNRLYWYRQTLGQGPEFLTYFQNEAQLEKSRLLSDRFSAERPKGSFSTLEIQRTEQGDSAMYLCASSLAGGNYGYTFGSGTRLTVV.

The V and J genes are TRBV5-1 and TRBJ2-7, with 11 positions matching TRBD1. V lost 4 bases, J lost 3 bases, and 9 bases stayed unmatched. CDR3 length equals 16 residues. Germline assignment: CDR1 SGHRS and CDR2 YFSETQ. The CDR3 nucleotides are TGCGCCAGCAGCCCGTGGACAGGGGGCATGAACTACGAGCAGTACTTC. This translates into CASSPWTGGMNYEQYF.

This clone showed up just a few times. The CDR3 loop is CASSFSVGGTEAFF. The CDR3 DNA is TGTGCCAGCAGCTTCTCCGTGGGGGGGACTGAAGCTTTCTTT. V usage is TRBV7-6 and J usage is TRBJ1-1; weak D call: TRBD1 (5 bases). From germline, CDR1 is SGHVS and CDR2 FNYEAQ. Between the trimmed V and J ends, which lost 3 bases and 5 bases, there was a span of 13 bases. The CDR3 runs to 14 residues.

The chain combines TRBV18 with TRBJ1-2; TRBD1 matches 8 bases. Germline V gives CDR1 KGHSH, CDR2 LQKENI. After removal of 4 bases from V and 6 bases from J, the junction contained 10 bases not matched to a gene. This CDR3 spans 15 amino acids. CDR3 DNA sequence: TGTGCCAGCTCACTACGGACAGGGAGCGACGATGGCTACACCTTC. Its translation: CASSLRTGSDDGYTF.

This chain joins TRBV18 and TRBJ2-7, with a weak D call TRBD2 (5 bases). V was clipped by 1 base and J by 6 bases, with 13 bases between them. The CDR3 extends over 14 amino acids. Germline values: CDR1 KGHSH, CDR2 LQKENI. The CDR3 is CASSPQGPGGEQYV. For the CDR3, the DNA is TGTGCCAGCTCACCACAGGGTCCTGGAGGCGAGCAGTACGTC.

This sequence joins TRBV13 and TRBJ2-7, with D possibly TRBD1 on 7 matching bases. Germline loops: CDR1 PRHDT, CDR2 FYEKMQ (reference sequence). Trimming cost V 5 bases and J 2 bases, with 19 bases left between them. The CDR3 covers 16 residues. The CDR3 coding sequence is TGTGCCAGCAGCCCAGGGGGGCAGGGAAACCCCTACGAGCAGTACGTC. Its translation: CASSPGGQGNPYEQYV.

The chain has TRBV4-2 and TRBJ1-1, with TRBD1 matching 7 bases. V gave up 0 bases and J gave up 11 bases; unmatched junction bases: 21. Germline V lookup: CDR1 LGHNA, CDR2 YNFKEQ. The length of the CDR3 is 18 residues. CDR3 protein: CASSQELPWGQKTRLAFF. CDR3 in DNA: TGTGCCAGCAGCCAAGAGCTGCCTTGGGGACAGAAAACCAGGCTGGCTTTCTTT.

This rearrangement joins TRBV27 to TRBJ2-3; 9 nucleotides align to TRBD2. Looked up from germline, CDR1 is MNHEY and CDR2 is SMNVEV (reference sequence). V shed 6 bases, J shed 6 bases, and the junction held 13 bases outside the gene matches. The CDR3 consists of 16 residues. CDR3 sequence: CASSLGRAGLADTQYF. The CDR3 DNA is TGTGCCAGCAGCCTTGGGCGGGCCGGACTAGCGGATACGCAGTATTTT.

This clone has a handful of counts. The chain recombines TRBV4-2 with TRBJ2-5, with TRBD1 as a possible D gene (7 bases). Germline V gene lookup returns CDR1 LGHNA and CDR2 YNFKEQ. The CDR3 runs to 15 residues. Trimming cost V 4 bases and J 2 bases, with 14 bases left between them. In DNA form, the CDR3 reads TGTGCCAGCAGCCCAGGGGGAGGCGGGCAAGAGACCCAGTACTTC. Translating gives CASSPGGGGQETQYF.

This sequence joins TRBV19 and TRBJ2-1; 7 bases match TRBD1. Per germline, CDR1 LNHDA and CDR2 SQIVND (reference sequence). The trim removed 7 bases at V and 6 bases at J, leaving 6 bases unmatched. The CDR3 is 13 residues long. The CDR3 loop is CASNRQGSNEQFF. CDR3 nucleotides: TGTGCCAGTAATCGACAGGGCTCCAATGAGCAGTTCTTC.

This chain links TRBV7-9 with TRBJ2-1, with a weak D call TRBD1 (6 bases). V lost 3 bases and J 0 bases, leaving 6 bases between the germline ends. Per germline, CDR1 SEHNR and CDR2 FQNEAQ (reference sequence). The CDR3 loop spans 14 amino acids. The CDR3 DNA sequence: TGTGCCAGCAGCTTCAGGGGCTCCTACAATGAGCAGTTCTTC. Translating it yields CASSFRGSYNEQFF.

The J gene is TRBJ2-3, the V gene TRBV7-9; 9 nucleotides match TRBD1. This CDR3 has 15 residues. Losses at the gene ends were 5 bases for V and 6 bases for J; bases not matched to a gene: 9. The germline CDR1 and CDR2 sequences are SEHNR and FQNEAQ (reference sequence). The CDR3 protein is CASSLQGAIGDTQYF. Here the CDR3 DNA reads TGTGCCAGCAGCCTACAGGGGGCGATCGGGGATACGCAGTATTTT. Full variable domain (rest looked up from reference TRBV7-9 and TRBJ2-3): DTGVSQNPRHKITKRGQNVTFRCDPISEHNRLYWYRQTLGQGPEFLTYFQNEAQLEKSRLLSDRFSAERPKGSFSTLEIQRTEQGDSAMYLCASSLQGAIGDTQYFGPGTRLTVL.

V and J are TRBV27 and TRBJ2-7; perhaps TRBD2 as D (6 bases). V was cut by 3 bases and J by 3 bases, with 18 bases left in between. Germline V gene lookup returns CDR1 MNHEY and CDR2 SMNVEV (reference sequence). This CDR3 region has 16 residues. CDR3 sequence (DNA): TGTGCCAGCAGTTTCGGGACTCCGACTCACCACTACGAGCAGTACTTC. It translates to CASSFGTPTHHYEQYF.

This clone has a handful of counts. This chain connects TRBV28 to TRBJ1-5; 8 nucleotides agree with TRBD1. The V gene end was trimmed by 7 bases and the J gene end by 6 bases; junction bases not matched to a gene: 8. The CDR3 sequence is 14 residues long. The germline V gene has CDR1 MDHEN and CDR2 SYDVKM. The CDR3 region is CASTHGQGGQPQHF. DNA of the CDR3: TGTGCCAGCACCCACGGACAGGGAGGTCAGCCCCAGCATTTT.

The chain employs TRBV7-2 and TRBJ2-5, with 7 bases matching TRBD1. Germline V CDR1 and CDR2: SGHTA, FQGNSA. The CDR3 consists of 15 residues. Trimming took 3 bases from V and 2 from J; bases not matched to a gene: 6. As DNA, the CDR3 is TGTGCCAGCAGCTTGATAGGGACAGCTCAAGAGACCCAGTACTTC. Translated, it gives CASSLIGTAQETQYF. Together with reference TRBV7-2 and TRBJ2-5, the CDR3 gives the full variable domain: GAGVSQSPSNKVTEKGKDVELRCDPISGHTALYWYRQSLGQGLEFLIYFQGNSAPDKSGLPSDRFSAERTGGSVSTLTIQRTQQEDSAVYLCASSLIGTAQETQYFGPGTRLLVL.

The sample holds a few counts of this clone. V gene TRBV11-2 combines with J gene TRBJ2-1, with 8 bases identical to TRBD2. The CDR3 covers 16 residues. V gave up 7 bases and J gave up 6 bases; unmatched junction bases: 14. Germline CDR1 SGHAT, CDR2 FQNNGV. The CDR3 sequence is CASNLGTSFFTNEQFF. DNA of the CDR3: TGTGCCAGCAACCTCGGGACTAGTTTTTTTACCAATGAGCAGTTCTTC.

The genes are TRBV6-1 and TRBJ2-7; no clear D gene. With 2 bases removed from V and 2 bases from J, the gap between germline ends came to 10 bases. The CDR3 consists of 14 residues. CDR1 and CDR2 (germline): MNHNS, SASEGT. This CDR3 is CASSELTTPYEQYV. The CDR3 region has the DNA TGTGCCAGCAGTGAATTGACAACACCCTACGAGCAGTACGTC.

This clone was seen a few times. The V and J genes are TRBV6-5 and TRBJ2-7; TRBD2 matches at 8 bases. V lost 8 bases, J lost 7 bases, and 10 bases stayed unmatched. CDR1 and CDR2 from the germline V gene are MNHEY and SVGAGI. The CDR3 length is 13 residues. This chain's CDR3 is CASLAGGSGEQYF. CDR3 bases: TGTGCCAGCCTCGCGGGGGGCTCGGGAGAGCAGTACTTC.

The V and J genes are TRBV27 and TRBJ1-1; the match to TRBD1 covers 7 bases. CDR1 is MNHEY, CDR2 SMNVEV, per germline (reference sequence). The CDR3 is 14 amino acids. The trim removed 4 bases at V and 0 bases at J, leaving 2 bases unmatched. The CDR3 nucleotides are TGTGCCAGCAGTTCGACAGGGATGAACACTGAAGCTTTCTTT. Residues: CASSSTGMNTEAFF.

The CDR3 sequence is CAWDQGNGQPQHF. CDR3 nucleotide sequence: TGTGCCTGGGATCAGGGGAATGGTCAGCCCCAGCATTTT. The chain is built from TRBV30 and TRBJ1-5; the D gene is possibly TRBD1 (6 bases). V lost 5 bases and J 6 bases, leaving 14 bases between the germline ends. Germline CDR1 is GTSNPN and CDR2 is SVGIG (reference sequence). The CDR3 contains 13 residues.

The CDR3 DNA reads as TGTGCCAGCAGTGACAGGGGGCCGGGCTCTACGCAGTATTTT. Translating gives CASSDRGPGSTQYF. This chain links TRBV11-2 with TRBJ2-3; 10 nucleotides match TRBD1. The CDR3 has 14 amino acids. V lost 6 bases to trimming and J lost 8 bases; unmatched junction nucleotides: 8. The germline gives CDR1 SGHAT, CDR2 FQNNGV.

This clone turned up a few times. The rearrangement links TRBV6-5 to TRBJ2-3; D call uncertain. Germline loops: CDR1 MNHEY, CDR2 SVGAGI. Between the trimmed V and J ends, which lost 2 bases and 1 base, there was a span of 10 bases. CDR3 length equals 15 residues. CDR3 bases: TGTGCCAGCAGTTACACGGTGCCCCGCACAGATACGCAGTATTTT. It is translated as CASSYTVPRTDTQYF.

The rearrangement joins TRBV6-1 to TRBJ2-7; 8 bases align to TRBD1. Germline V lookup: CDR1 MNHNS, CDR2 SASEGT. The CDR3 spans 13 residues. The CDR3 DNA reads as TGTGCCAGCAGGGGGGGTCGGGACAGGCCCCCCTGGGTC. As protein: CASRGGRDRPPWV.

This clone appeared a few times. The chain carries TRBV7-3 and TRBJ1-2, with D maybe TRBD1 (6 bases). Trimming removed 5 bases from V and 1 base from J, with 11 bases in between. Per the germline V gene, CDR1 is SGHTA and CDR2 is FQGTGA. CDR3 length: 14 residues. CDR3 coding DNA: TGTGCCAGCAGCCCTGGGGGCAGTAACTATGGCTACACCTTC. Translating it yields CASSPGGSNYGYTF.

This rearrangement joins TRBV7-2 to TRBJ2-3; no firm D call. Per germline, CDR1 SGHTA and CDR2 FQGNSA. This CDR3 has 12 residues. V lost 2 bases, J lost 5 bases, and 5 bases lay in between. CDR3 sequence: CASSLSVDTQYF. DNA of the CDR3: TGTGCCAGCAGCTTATCTGTAGATACGCAGTATTTT.

This clone turned up a few times. The chain uses TRBV7-3 and TRBJ1-2; the D gene is possibly TRBD1 (5 bases). The V end was cut by 5 bases, the J end by 3 bases, with 13 bases between. CDR3 size: 14 residues. The germline CDR1 and CDR2 sequences are SGHTA and FQGTGA. The CDR3 DNA reads as TGTGCCAGCAGCCCGGGACCGGGGGACTATGGCTACACCTTC. Encoded protein: CASSPGPGDYGYTF.

This chain joins TRBV18 and TRBJ2-5; D call uncertain. Trimming removed 2 bases from V and 5 bases from J, with 9 bases in between. Germline V CDR1 and CDR2: KGHSH, LQKENI. The length of the CDR3 is 13 residues. The CDR3: CASSPMAAETQYF. The CDR3 coding sequence is TGTGCCAGCTCACCAATGGCCGCCGAGACCCAGTACTTC.

The J gene is TRBJ2-7, the V gene TRBV29-1, with D possibly being TRBD2 (6 bases). Germline CDR1 reads SQVTM; CDR2 reads ANQGSEA. CDR3 size: 13 residues. V was cut by 7 bases and J by 0 bases, with 13 bases left in between. In nucleotides, the CDR3 is TGCAGCGCCAAAGCGGGCGTCTCCTACGAGCAGTACTTC. The encoded protein is CSAKAGVSYEQYF.

The chain combines TRBV4-1 with TRBJ2-5; D might be TRBD2 (6 bases). The germline V and J ends were trimmed by 3 bases and 4 bases, with 12 bases remaining between them. Germline CDR1 reads MGHRA; CDR2 reads YSYEKL. The CDR3 runs 14 residues. CDR3 coding DNA: TGCGCCAGCAGCCATGTATCCGGGAGAGAGACCCAGTACTTC. Protein: CASSHVSGRETQYF.